This entry lists 20 T cell receptor beta chains sequenced from one sample in a study of preoperative IRX-2 immunotherapy in early breast cancer (dated by TCRdb to about 2019). The method was the immunoSEQ multiplex PCR assay. Entries here come from immuneACCESS through TCRdb and include only in-frame sequences with V and J called. Some clones fail to appear in such tables; in the studies checked, an unresolved V gene covers under half of the shortfall, and the cause of the remainder is unknown. Across this sample there are more than 30,000 clones, with approximately 89% seen only once. In total, the top ten clones hold 1.5% to 2% of the sample. Taken with the paper, the label for treatment or condition translates to: preoperative locoregional IRX-2 cytokine immunotherapy. The specimen comprised tumor tissue, sampled after IRX-2 immunotherapy. These receptors originate from a human donor with breast cancer.

As concerns this clone: One end of the junction is discordant with germline, which a read error may explain. The chain couples TRBV6-8 to TRBJ2-2; possibly TRBD1 for D (6 bases). Looked up from germline, CDR1 is MNHGY and CDR2 is SAAAGT. There are 12 residues in the CDR3. CDR3 DNA sequence: TGTGCCAGCAGTCTTAGTTACAGGGACGCCCTTTTT. This gives the protein CASSLSYRDALF.

The rearrangement links TRBV15 to TRBJ2-5, with TRBD2 matching over 7 bases. The CDR3 consists of 16 residues. Germline CDR1 reads LNHNV; CDR2 reads YYDKDF (reference sequence). V was clipped by 1 base and J by 5 bases; unmatched bases: 10. The CDR3 sequence is CATSRARTRKWETQYF. CDR3 nucleotide sequence: TGTGCCACCAGCAGAGCCCGGACTAGGAAGTGGGAGACCCAGTACTTC.

The chain joins TRBV6-8 to TRBJ1-6, with a possible D match to TRBD1 (5 bases). The length of the CDR3 is 15 residues. The V end lost 0 bases, the J end lost 7 bases, and 10 bases lay between the germline ends. Per the germline V gene, CDR1 is MNHGY and CDR2 is SAAAGT. The chain's CDR3 is CASSYSGTGNSPLHF. The CDR3, as DNA: TGTGCCAGCAGTTACTCAGGGACGGGGAATTCACCCCTCCACTTT.

The chain couples TRBV6-8 to TRBJ2-7, with D unresolved. V was clipped by 6 bases and J by 6 bases, with 15 bases between them. The CDR3 length is 13 residues. The germline CDR1 and CDR2 sequences are MNHGY and SAAAGT. The CDR3 DNA reads as TGTGCCAGCAGGCTCATGGAGCAGTTCGAGCAGTACGTC. Residues: CASRLMEQFEQYV.

The chain links TRBV6-8 to TRBJ2-7, with a possible D match to TRBD2 (6 bases). Germline V gene data show CDR1 as MNHGY and CDR2 as SAAAGT. V lost 6 bases to trimming and J lost 1 base, with 22 bases between them. The CDR3 sequence is 17 residues long. DNA of the CDR3: TGTGCCAGCAGACTGGACTACTCTGGTTCGGGGTCCTACGAGCAGTACTTC. This codes for CASRLDYSGSGSYEQYF.

The sample holds one count of this clone. The V gene is TRBV7-6, the J gene TRBJ2-3; 8 bases map to TRBD2. The CDR3 is 18 amino acids. Germline V lookup: CDR1 SGHVS, CDR2 FNYEAQ. J lost 0 bases, V lost 1 base, and 9 bases had no gene match. Here the CDR3 reads CASSLEITAGGSTDTQYF. In DNA form, the CDR3 reads TGTGCCAGCAGCTTAGAGATTACCGCGGGAGGTAGCACAGATACGCAGTATTTT.

The V and J genes are TRBV30 and TRBJ1-5, with 9 bases fitting TRBD1. This CDR3 is built from 15 residues. Germline trimming cut 5 bases from V and 5 bases from J; bases unmatched to any gene: 10. Germline CDR1 reads GTSNPN; CDR2 reads SVGIG (reference sequence). CDR3 in amino acids: CAWATGGSRDQPQHF. Written as DNA, the CDR3 is TGTGCCTGGGCGACAGGGGGGAGTCGGGATCAGCCCCAGCATTTT.

CDR3: CASSLVGSPTDTQYF. As DNA, the CDR3 is TGTGCCAGCAGCTTGGTGGGCAGTCCCACAGATACGCAGTATTTT. The V call is TRBV11-3, the J call TRBJ2-3; no clear D gene. This CDR3 is built from 15 residues. Germline loops: CDR1 SGHNT, CDR2 YENEEA. V was shortened by 3 bases and J by 2 bases, with 12 bases between the two germline ends.

This chain links TRBV14 with TRBJ2-5; TRBD1 might be the D (6 bases). The CDR3 has 15 amino acids. Germline CDR1 reads SGHDN; CDR2 reads FVKESK. V shed 4 bases and J shed 2 bases, with 14 bases lying between them. The CDR3 sequence: CASSPRQALQETQYF. CDR3 bases: TGTGCCAGCAGCCCGAGACAGGCCTTACAAGAGACCCAGTACTTC.

The chain links TRBV19 to TRBJ2-2; D possibly matches TRBD1 or TRBD2 (6 bases each). The CDR3 is made up of 15 amino acids. Germline-derived CDR1 and CDR2 are LNHDA and SQIVND (reference sequence). V was pared by 3 bases and J by 8 bases, with 16 bases between. CDR3: CASSMEGGLGGELFF. DNA for the CDR3: TGTGCCAGTAGTATGGAGGGGGGCCTTGGTGGGGAGCTGTTTTTT.

The chain carries TRBV7-1 and TRBJ1-6; the D gene is possibly TRBD1 (5 bases). TRBV7-1 is placed among ORFs of uncertain function. V was cut by 4 bases and J by 10 bases, with 17 bases left in between. The CDR3 covers 15 residues. The CDR3 sequence: CASSLGAGTRSPLHF. The CDR3 nucleotides read TGTGCCAGCAGCTTAGGGGCTGGGACGAGGTCACCCCTCCACTTT.

The chain carries TRBV19 and TRBJ1-1, with D possibly matching TRBD1 (5 bases). Germline CDR1 and CDR2: LNHDA and SQIVND (reference sequence). V shed 3 bases and J shed 12 bases, with 14 bases lying between them. The CDR3 is 12 residues long. CDR3 residues: CASSMAGTESFF. The CDR3 DNA reads as TGTGCCAGTAGTATGGCGGGGACCGAATCTTTCTTT. The entire variable domain, with the rest obtained from reference TRBV19 and TRBJ1-1, is as follows: DGGITQSPKYLFRKEGQNVTLSCEQNLNHDAMYWYRQDPGQGLRLIYYSQIVNDFQKGDIAEGYSVSREKKESFPLTVTSAQKNPTAFYLCASSMAGTESFFGQGTRLTVV.

V and J are TRBV6-8 and TRBJ1-2; possible D gene TRBD1, 6 bases. The CDR3 has 16 residues. V shed 2 bases and J shed 4 bases, with 17 bases lying between them. Germline CDR1 and CDR2: MNHGY and SAAAGT. The CDR3 reads CASSYQTTTGFYGYTF. In nucleotides, the CDR3 is TGTGCCAGCAGTTACCAGACTACAACAGGGTTCTATGGCTACACCTTC.

The V call is TRBV29-1, the J call TRBJ1-1; D is unresolved. CDR1 SQVTM and CDR2 ANQGSEA come from the germline V gene. Trimming pared 3 bases from V and 3 bases from J, leaving 14 bases between. The CDR3 totals 14 residues. The CDR3 spells CSVESLGGDTEAFF. Written as DNA, the CDR3 is TGCAGCGTTGAGTCCCTCGGTGGGGACACTGAAGCTTTCTTT.

This sequence joins TRBV19 and TRBJ2-1; weak D call: TRBD2 (6 bases). This CDR3 is 14 amino acids long. The germline V gene has CDR1 LNHDA and CDR2 SQIVND (reference sequence). V lost 1 base to trimming and J lost 8 bases, with 12 bases between them. CDR3 residues: CASSIGSRRDEQFF. CDR3 DNA sequence: TGTGCCAGTAGTATAGGGTCTCGGAGGGATGAGCAGTTCTTC.

The chain links TRBV28 to TRBJ1-6; 7 bases are shared with TRBD1. This CDR3 region has 16 residues. J was trimmed by 0 bases and V by 11 bases; bases with no gene match: 10. Germline V gene lookup returns CDR1 MDHEN and CDR2 SYDVKM. The CDR3 DNA is TGTGCCCACCGACAGGGAGGGATCTCCTATAATTCACCCCTCCACTTT. Amino acid sequence: CAHRQGGISYNSPLHF.

J is TRBJ2-2 and V is TRBV15, with D perhaps matching TRBD1 or TRBD2 (6 bases each). The V gene's germline CDR1 is LNHNV and CDR2 YYDKDF (reference sequence). Trimming took 7 bases from V and 4 from J, leaving 16 bases between them. CDR3 length: 15 residues. The CDR3 sequence: CATTLGKGGTGELFF. For the CDR3, the DNA is TGTGCCACCACCTTGGGGAAGGGGGGCACCGGGGAGCTGTTTTTT.

J is TRBJ1-6 and V is TRBV16; 9 bases line up with TRBD1. The length of the CDR3 is 14 residues. In germline, CDR1 is KGHSY, CDR2 FQNENV. V shed 3 bases, J shed 10 bases, and the junction held 4 bases outside the gene matches. The DNA for the CDR3 is TGTGCCAGCAGCCAGGACAGGGGTTTGTCACCCCTCCACTTT. It yields the protein CASSQDRGLSPLHF.

The chain has TRBV11-3 and TRBJ2-4; D call uncertain. The CDR3 covers 20 residues. Trimming shortened V by 4 bases and J by 0 bases, and 25 bases separated the two germline ends. Germline CDR1 and CDR2: SGHNT and YENEEA. The CDR3 region is CASSSRWSSTMKLAKNIQYF. The CDR3 DNA is TGTGCCAGCAGCTCCCGCTGGTCCTCGACGATGAAACTAGCCAAAAACATTCAGTACTTC. The full variable domain, completed using reference TRBV11-3 and TRBJ2-4, is EAGVVQSPRYKIIEKKQPVAFWCNPISGHNTLYWYLQNLGQGPELLIRYENEEAVDDSQLPKDRFSAERLKGVDSTLKIQPAELGDSAVYLCASSSRWSSTMKLAKNIQYFGAGTRLSVL.

The chain is built from TRBV11-3 and TRBJ2-2, with D maybe TRBD2 (6 bases). V lost 6 bases and J lost 2, with 19 bases in between. Germline values: CDR1 SGHNT, CDR2 YENEEA. CDR3 length: 17 residues. CDR3 sequence reads: CASRHQRVSGNTGELFF. The CDR3, as DNA: TGTGCCAGCAGACACCAGCGGGTTTCGGGAAACACCGGGGAGCTGTTTTTT.